This passage covers 15 T cell receptor beta chains from one sample sequenced in a study of blood T cell repertoires in COVID-19. Clones were sequenced by immunoSEQ multiplex PCR, and TCRdb holds only the in-frame ones, with some missing. The table lists 100,000 or so clones, roughly 72% of them singletons. Sequences were obtained from peripheral blood. The receptors stem from a man older than 75 with acute or convalescent COVID-19.

The V and J genes are TRBV5-6 and TRBJ1-5, with D possibly matching TRBD1 (5 bases). Germline CDR1 SGHDT, CDR2 YYEEEE. Trimming cost V 4 bases and J 11 bases, with 16 bases left between them. The CDR3 loop spans 13 amino acids. CDR3 in DNA: TGTGCCAGCAGCCCCCACCCGACAGACGCCCAGCATTTT. This codes for CASSPHPTDAQHF. Full variable domain (missing parts from reference TRBV5-6 and TRBJ1-5): DAGVTQSPTHLIKTRGQQVTLRCSPKSGHDTVSWYQQALGQGPQFIFQYYEEEERQRGNFPDRFSGHQFPNYSSELNVNALLLGDSALYLCASSPHPTDAQHFGDGTRLSIL.

The chain carries TRBV12-3 or TRBV12-4 and TRBJ2-5; D might be TRBD2 (7 bases). V was cut by 6 bases and J by 5 bases, with 13 bases left in between. The CDR3 runs 13 residues. In nucleotides, the CDR3 is TGTGCCAGCAGCGGAGGGAGGGGGGAGACCCAGTACTTC. Amino acid sequence: CASSGGRGETQYF.

The sample holds one count of this clone. V usage is TRBV6-6 and J usage is TRBJ2-1; D unclear. Germline CDR1 is MNHNY and CDR2 is SVGAGI (reference sequence). The CDR3 consists of 13 residues. Trimming removed 7 bases at V and 6 bases at J, with 13 bases between. CDR3 nucleotides: TGTGCCAGCACAACAGACGCTTTCAATGAGCAGTTCTTC. Protein product: CASTTDAFNEQFF.

This clone was detected only once. The rearrangement joins TRBV24-1 to TRBJ2-7; a weak D match, TRBD2 (5 bases). The CDR3 length is 14 residues. V lost 2 bases to trimming and J lost 2 bases, with 9 bases between them. Germline V gene data show CDR1 as KGHDR and CDR2 as SFDVKD. This CDR3 reads CATSDSQRTYEQYF. CDR3 nucleotides: TGTGCCACCAGTGATTCTCAGCGGACCTACGAGCAGTACTTC.

Notes on this clone: Other DNA sequences within the sample encode an identical CDR3. The CDR3 region has the DNA TGTGCCAGCAGCGTAGGGGGGGTGTACACAGATACGCAGTATTTT. Amino acids: CASSVGGVYTDTQYF. J is TRBJ2-3 and V is TRBV9, with a tentative D call TRBD2 (6 bases). Deletions cut 0 bases from V and 2 bases from J, with 10 bases between. The CDR3 is made up of 15 amino acids. Germline-derived CDR1 and CDR2 are SGDLS and YYNGEE.

The chain uses TRBV6-5 and TRBJ1-2, with 11 positions matching TRBD1. This CDR3 has 12 amino acids. V trimming: 10 bases; J trimming: 7 bases; junction bases outside the gene matches: 5. Germline V gene sequence: CDR1 MNHEY, CDR2 SVGAGI. Here the CDR3 DNA reads TGTGCCAACCGGGACAGGGGGGGTGGCTACACCTTC. Encoded protein: CANRDRGGGYTF.

V and J are TRBV12-3 or TRBV12-4 and TRBJ2-3, with D unclear. The CDR3 consists of 12 residues. With 8 bases removed from V and 9 bases from J, the gap between germline ends came to 15 bases. The chain's CDR3 is CASSLSLETQYF. Written as DNA, the CDR3 is TGTGCCAGCTCCCTTAGTCTCGAAACGCAGTATTTT.

As regards this clone: This CDR3 is also generated by other DNA sequences in the sample. This chain's CDR3 is CATSRTGYSNQPQHF. The CDR3 nucleotides read TGTGCCACCAGTAGGACAGGGTATAGCAATCAGCCCCAGCATTTT. The chain employs TRBV15 and TRBJ1-5, with 8 bases matching TRBD1. The CDR3 spans 15 residues. V dropped 6 bases and J dropped 0; count of bases not matched to a gene: 4. Germline CDR1 is LNHNV and CDR2 is YYDKDF (reference sequence). The full variable domain, its missing parts supplied by reference TRBV15 and TRBJ1-5, is DAMVIQNPRYQVTQFGKPVTLSCSQTLNHNVMYWYQQKSSQAPKLLFHYYDKDFNNEADTPDNFQSRRPNTSFCFLDIRSPGLGDTAMYLCATSRTGYSNQPQHFGDGTRLSIL.

V is TRBV7-9 and J is TRBJ2-7, with 8 bases aligning to TRBD2. Germline V CDR1 and CDR2: SEHNR, FQNEAQ (reference sequence). This CDR3 has 16 amino acids. V dropped 5 bases and J dropped 0; count of bases not matched to a gene: 9. CDR3 region: CASSDYRSGVSYEQYF. CDR3 nucleotides: TGTGCCAGCAGCGATTACCGTAGCGGGGTCTCCTACGAGCAGTACTTC.

The chain employs TRBV9 and TRBJ2-1; the match to TRBD2 covers 7 bases. This CDR3 comprises 14 residues. J was trimmed by 5 bases and V by 8 bases; bases with no gene match: 10. Germline V lookup: CDR1 SGDLS, CDR2 YYNGEE. The CDR3 region is CASTASGANNEQFF. The CDR3 nucleotides read TGTGCCAGTACCGCTAGCGGAGCCAACAATGAGCAGTTCTTC.

This clone occurred a few times. The chain combines TRBV30 with TRBJ2-1; 7 nucleotides agree with TRBD2. The V gene's germline CDR1 is GTSNPN and CDR2 SVGIG (reference sequence). This CDR3 is 13 amino acids long. V lost 4 bases, J lost 13 bases, and 13 bases stayed unmatched. CDR3 sequence: CAWNPKSGIVQFF. The CDR3 bases are TGTGCCTGGAATCCGAAAAGCGGGATAGTACAGTTCTTC.

The V and J genes are TRBV19 and TRBJ1-4; unclear D gene. The CDR3 length is 13 residues. V was clipped by 1 base and J by 7 bases, with 7 bases between them. Germline lookup yields CDR1 LNHDA and CDR2 SQIVND (reference sequence). In nucleotides, the CDR3 is TGTGCCAGTAGTATAGGACGGGTTGAAAAACTGTTTTTT. This encodes CASSIGRVEKLFF.

The rearrangement joins TRBV20-1 to TRBJ1-5; 7 positions agree with TRBD1. The J segment lost 6 bases and the V segment lost 3 bases, leaving 17 bases of the junction unmatched. The germline V gene has CDR1 DFQATT and CDR2 SNEGSKA (reference sequence). The CDR3 runs to 17 residues. The CDR3 sequence: CSASSSGGYMASQPQHF. The CDR3 bases are TGCAGTGCTAGTTCGTCAGGGGGTTACATGGCTAGTCAGCCCCAGCATTTT.

The gene calls are TRBV6-1 and TRBJ1-5, with D unclear. CDR3 size: 14 residues. From germline, CDR1 is MNHNS and CDR2 SASEGT. V shed 6 bases and J shed 1 base, with 10 bases lying between them. CDR3 in DNA: TGTGCCAGCAGGACACCGTCGAGCAATCAGCCCCAGCATTTT. It codes for CASRTPSSNQPQHF.

The rearrangement uses TRBV30 and TRBJ2-7; 7 nucleotides line up with TRBD2. J was trimmed by 4 bases and V by 7 bases; bases with no gene match: 10. CDR1 is GTSNPN and CDR2 is SVGIG in the germline V gene (reference sequence). This CDR3 contains 13 residues. CDR3 residues: CASEPRETYEQYF. The DNA of the CDR3 is TGTGCCTCCGAGCCGCGGGAGACATACGAGCAGTACTTC.